The 28 T cell receptor beta chains below all came from one sample that was sequenced in a study of T-cell reconstitution after alpha-beta-depleted transplantation in children. Unique molecular identifiers featured in how the TCRbeta library was prepared. Via MiXCR, TCRdb re-called the PCR reads, giving one row per CDR3 protein. This sample has 670,000 or so distinct CDR3 sequences, with around 13% found just once. This specimen consisted of PBMCs, obtained before TCRalphabeta/CD19-depleted stem cell transplant. Receptor source: a girl aged 2-15 years with congenital amegakaryocytic thrombocytopenia, due to receive a stem cell transplant.

This clonotype has at least ten counts. The chain employs TRBV12-3 or TRBV12-4 and TRBJ1-5; no clear D. CDR3 length equals 12 residues. V dropped 5 bases and J dropped 1 base, with 3 bases sitting between them. CDR3 amino acids: CASSRSNQPQHF. The CDR3 DNA is TGTGCCAGCAGTCGGAGCAATCAGCCCCAGCATTTT.

This clonotype showed up just a few times. This sequence joins TRBV7-9 and TRBJ2-1, with D unclear. Trimming pared 4 bases from V and 10 bases from J, leaving 11 bases between. This CDR3 comprises 12 residues. CDR1 and CDR2 from the germline V gene are SEHNR and FQNEAQ (reference sequence). The DNA of the CDR3 is TGTGCCAGCAGCTCTCAAAGCTTCGAGCAGTTCTTC. Its translation: CASSSQSFEQFF.

Of note for this clonotype: This sequence may be a read error, since a much larger clone differs from it by one base. V usage is TRBV6-5 and J usage is TRBJ2-2; 11 nucleotides match TRBD2. Germline V gene sequence: CDR1 MNHEY, CDR2 SVGAGI. V dropped 2 bases and J dropped 5; count of bases not matched to a gene: 10. The CDR3 extends over 18 amino acids. CDR3 residues: CASSYTSGSTSRTGELFF. The CDR3 DNA follows: TGTGCCAGCAGTTACACTAGCGGGAGTACTTCTCGGACCGGGGAGCTGTTTTTT.

This chain joins TRBV14 and TRBJ2-1; 10 bases agree with TRBD2. J gave up 4 bases and V 5 bases, and 8 bases lay outside the gene matches. CDR1 and CDR2 (germline): SGHDN, FVKESK. The CDR3 has 16 residues. The CDR3 reads CASSEILAGAYNEQFF. CDR3 coding DNA: TGTGCCAGCAGCGAGATTCTAGCGGGAGCTTACAATGAGCAGTTCTTC.

A few counts support this clonotype. The rearrangement links TRBV5-1 to TRBJ2-1, with D possibly TRBD1 on 5 matching bases. Deletions cut 0 bases from V and 6 bases from J, with 10 bases between. Germline V gene sequence: CDR1 SGHRS, CDR2 YFSETQ. The CDR3 runs to 14 residues. CDR3 bases: TGCGCCAGCAGCTTGGGCAGGGTTGGCAATGAGCAGTTCTTC. Residues: CASSLGRVGNEQFF.

This clonotype was counted ten times or more. The chain has TRBV28 and TRBJ2-3, with a weak D call TRBD1 (5 bases). CDR1 is MDHEN, CDR2 SYDVKM, per germline. V gave up 5 bases and J gave up 0 bases, with 12 bases separating them. CDR3 length: 15 amino acids. CDR3 region: CASSPTDPSTDTQYF. Here the CDR3 DNA reads TGTGCCAGCAGTCCGACAGATCCTAGCACAGATACGCAGTATTTT.

A few counts support this clonotype. This rearrangement joins TRBV28 to TRBJ2-3, with 7 bases aligning to TRBD2. This CDR3 comprises 15 residues. Trimming took 7 bases from V and 1 from J; bases not matched to a gene: 8. CDR1 and CDR2 (germline): MDHEN, SYDVKM. The CDR3 nucleotides read TGTGCCAGCAACCTTAGCGGGCTCGGCACAGATACGCAGTATTTT. It specifies CASNLSGLGTDTQYF.

This clonotype has a count of ten or more. The J gene is TRBJ2-1, the V gene TRBV20-1; no clear D gene. This CDR3 spans 10 amino acids. Germline loops: CDR1 DFQATT, CDR2 SNEGSKA (reference sequence). Deletions cut 8 bases from V and 7 bases from J, with 9 bases between. CDR3 protein: CSIPENEQFF. For the CDR3, the DNA is TGCAGTATCCCCGAAAATGAGCAGTTCTTC.

This clonotype came up many times. This chain links TRBV12-3 or TRBV12-4 with TRBJ2-7; 8 bases match TRBD1. Trimming removed 6 bases from V and 0 bases from J; junction bases left unmatched: 4. This CDR3 comprises 14 residues. DNA for the CDR3: TGTGCCAGCAGCCGGGACAGGAGCTCCTACGAGCAGTACTTC. Encoded protein: CASSRDRSSYEQYF.

In its sample, this clonotype was seen many times. This chain connects TRBV7-9 to TRBJ2-7; D is unclear. With 3 bases removed from V and 3 bases from J, the gap between germline ends came to 6 bases. In germline, CDR1 is SEHNR, CDR2 FQNEAQ (reference sequence). The CDR3 runs to 12 residues. CDR3 coding DNA: TGTGCCAGCAGCTTGCCCGACTACGAGCAGTACTTC. It codes for CASSLPDYEQYF.

As for this clonotype: A junction end diverges from the germline sequence, so it may reflect a read error. CDR3 sequence (DNA): TGTGCCAGCAGCTTAGCGCCGGGGGTCTCCTACAATGAGCAGATCTTC. Protein sequence: CASSLAPGVSYNEQIF. The chain has TRBV11-1 and TRBJ2-1, with D possibly TRBD2 on 6 matching bases. The length of the CDR3 is 16 residues. Germline V CDR1 and CDR2: SGHAT, FQDESV (reference sequence).

This clonotype has just a few counts. The genes are TRBV29-1 and TRBJ2-1, with D tentatively TRBD1 (6 bases). Trimming removed 5 bases at V and 0 bases at J, with 14 bases between. The CDR3 runs to 15 residues. CDR1 and CDR2 (germline): SQVTM, ANQGSEA. The CDR3: CSVPVGAGSYNEQFF. CDR3 nucleotides: TGCAGCGTTCCCGTGGGGGCGGGCTCCTACAATGAGCAGTTCTTC.

The sample holds many counts of this clonotype. This sequence joins TRBV7-8 and TRBJ1-5; 8 nucleotides line up with TRBD1. Germline V gene data show CDR1 as SGHVS and CDR2 as FQNEAQ. This CDR3 region has 14 residues. Germline trimming cut 1 base from V and 7 bases from J; bases unmatched to any gene: 3. CDR3 region: CASSLEDREQPQHF. The CDR3 DNA follows: TGTGCCAGCAGCTTAGAGGACAGGGAACAGCCCCAGCATTTT.

This clonotype was counted many times. The chain joins TRBV6-4 to TRBJ1-3, with unresolved D. The CDR3 has 20 residues. The V gene lost 0 bases and the J gene lost 1 base, with 22 bases spanning the gap. Germline CDR1 reads MRHNA; CDR2 reads SNTAGT. CDR3 coding DNA: TGTGCCAGCAGTGACTCGAGAGATGGCACGGATGATCCGTCTGGAAACACCATATATTTT. Its protein product is CASSDSRDGTDDPSGNTIYF.

This clonotype was detected only a few times. V usage is TRBV7-9 and J usage is TRBJ2-1; TRBD1 matches 8 bases. CDR1 and CDR2 (germline): SEHNR, FQNEAQ (reference sequence). The V and J ends lost 10 bases and 8 bases, in that order; junction bases with no gene match: 7. CDR3 length equals 12 residues. CDR3 in DNA: TGTGCCATCAGGACAGGGAGGCATGAGCAGTTCTTC. It translates to CAIRTGRHEQFF.

This clonotype was observed a handful of times. The J gene is TRBJ1-5, the V gene TRBV16, with D perhaps matching TRBD1 (6 bases). Trimming removed 3 bases from V and 9 bases from J, with 24 bases in between. This CDR3 spans 17 amino acids. Germline CDR1 reads KGHSY; CDR2 reads FQNENV. The CDR3 reads CASSHGLRGVWGSPQHF. For the CDR3, the DNA is TGTGCCAGCAGCCATGGACTCAGGGGTGTGTGGGGTTCGCCCCAGCATTTT.

This clonotype was found many times. The V call is TRBV12-3 or TRBV12-4, the J call TRBJ2-2; D could derive from TRBD1 or TRBD2 (5 bases each). The CDR3 is 17 amino acids. Trimming removed 3 bases at V and 6 bases at J, with 20 bases between. The CDR3 bases are TGTGCCAGCAGTTTCATCACATCACAGGCGGAGGCCGGGGAGCTGTTTTTT. Amino acid sequence: CASSFITSQAEAGELFF.

This clonotype was recorded at least ten times. The chain joins TRBV27 to TRBJ2-1; 11 positions match TRBD2. The CDR3 loop spans 15 amino acids. V lost 5 bases, J lost 5 bases, and 5 bases stayed unmatched. Looked up from germline, CDR1 is MNHEY and CDR2 is SMNVEV (reference sequence). The CDR3 loop is CASSITSGSNNEQFF. The CDR3 DNA reads as TGTGCCAGCAGTATAACTAGCGGGAGTAACAATGAGCAGTTCTTC.

On this clonotype itself: Mismatch with germline at one junction end may stem from a read error. The chain employs TRBV12-3 or TRBV12-4 and TRBJ2-7; 8 positions match TRBD2. The CDR3 runs to 16 residues. As DNA, the CDR3 is TGTGCCAGCAGGATGACTAGCGACAATCCCCCCTACGAGCACTACTTC. Its protein product is CASRMTSDNPPYEHYF.

This clonotype was seen many times. The V gene is TRBV20-1, the J gene TRBJ2-2; D uncertain. Trimming shortened V by 6 bases and J by 4 bases, and 9 bases separated the two germline ends. Looked up from germline, CDR1 is DFQATT and CDR2 is SNEGSKA (reference sequence). The CDR3 totals 12 residues. Here the CDR3 DNA reads TGCAGTGCCCTATGGACCACCGGGGAGCTGTTTTTT. Its translation is CSALWTTGELFF.

This clonotype was picked up many times. V usage is TRBV29-1 and J usage is TRBJ2-5, with D hard to call. V dropped 0 bases and J dropped 7 bases, with 12 bases sitting between them. CDR3 length equals 13 residues. Per the germline V gene, CDR1 is SQVTM and CDR2 is ANQGSEA. The CDR3 coding sequence is TGCAGCGTTGAAGAAAGATACGACGGGACCCAGTACTTC. Its protein is CSVEERYDGTQYF.

The V call is TRBV7-8, the J call TRBJ1-2; tentative D call: TRBD1 (6 bases). With 1 base removed from V and 2 bases from J, the gap between germline ends came to 17 bases. Per the germline V gene, CDR1 is SGHVS and CDR2 is FQNEAQ. The CDR3 consists of 17 residues. For the CDR3, the DNA is TGTGCCAGCAGCTTAGGAGTGGTGTGGACAGAGAACTATGGCTACACCTTC. It is translated as CASSLGVVWTENYGYTF.

The chain employs TRBV20-1 and TRBJ2-1; D is undetermined. Germline V lookup: CDR1 DFQATT, CDR2 SNEGSKA (reference sequence). V dropped 0 bases and J dropped 9 bases, with 12 bases sitting between them. This CDR3 spans 13 amino acids. In DNA form, the CDR3 reads TGCAGTGCTAGAGATAGGAGACCGCGTGAGCAGTTCTTC. It translates to CSARDRRPREQFF.

Only one count was recorded for this clonotype. This may be a read error, as it is one base from a much larger clone. This sequence joins TRBV20-1 and TRBJ2-3; no clear D gene. The germline V gene has CDR1 DFQATT and CDR2 SNEGSKA (reference sequence). This CDR3 has 15 amino acids. The CDR3 region is CNARDQEISADTQYF. CDR3 sequence (DNA): TGCAATGCTAGAGATCAGGAGATTTCGGCAGATACGCAGTATTTT.

This clonotype was counted a few times. This sequence joins TRBV5-1 and TRBJ2-1; no definite D call. Trimming left V 0 bases short and J 4 bases short, with 14 bases between. The germline V gene has CDR1 SGHRS and CDR2 YFSETQ. This CDR3 has 16 amino acids. CDR3 amino acids: CASSLAGPTIYNEQFF. CDR3 bases: TGCGCCAGCAGCTTGGCCGGACCCACGATTTACAATGAGCAGTTCTTC.

The chain has TRBV14 and TRBJ2-7; D is uncertain. V was clipped by 1 base and J by 11 bases, with 9 bases between them. CDR3 length: 11 residues. Germline V CDR1 and CDR2: SGHDN, FVKESK. Here the CDR3 reads CASSQGSVEYF. In DNA form, the CDR3 reads TGTGCCAGCAGCCAAGGAAGCGTCGAGTACTTC. Full variable domain (outside the CDR3, taken from reference TRBV14 and TRBJ2-7): EAGVTQFPSHSVIEKGQTVTLRCDPISGHDNLYWYRRVMGKEIKFLLHFVKESKQDESGMPNNRFLAERTGGTYSTLKVQPAELEDSGVYFCASSQGSVEYFGPGTRLTVT.

This clonotype has a count of ten or more. CDR3 in DNA: TGCAGCGTTGATTGGACAGGGCGATTGCTGAACACTGAAGCTTTCTTT. As protein: CSVDWTGRLLNTEAFF. The chain employs TRBV29-1 and TRBJ1-1; 8 bases map to TRBD1. Looked up from germline, CDR1 is SQVTM and CDR2 is ANQGSEA. V gave up 3 bases and J gave up 0 bases; unmatched junction bases: 9. The length of the CDR3 is 16 residues.

This clonotype was observed a handful of times. This sequence joins TRBV5-1 and TRBJ2-2; D uncertain. The CDR3 is 14 residues long. The germline V gene has CDR1 SGHRS and CDR2 YFSETQ. V was clipped by 2 bases and J by 6 bases, with 11 bases between them. This CDR3 reads CASSFDGDPGELFF. Written as DNA, the CDR3 is TGCGCCAGCAGCTTCGACGGCGACCCCGGGGAGCTGTTTTTT.